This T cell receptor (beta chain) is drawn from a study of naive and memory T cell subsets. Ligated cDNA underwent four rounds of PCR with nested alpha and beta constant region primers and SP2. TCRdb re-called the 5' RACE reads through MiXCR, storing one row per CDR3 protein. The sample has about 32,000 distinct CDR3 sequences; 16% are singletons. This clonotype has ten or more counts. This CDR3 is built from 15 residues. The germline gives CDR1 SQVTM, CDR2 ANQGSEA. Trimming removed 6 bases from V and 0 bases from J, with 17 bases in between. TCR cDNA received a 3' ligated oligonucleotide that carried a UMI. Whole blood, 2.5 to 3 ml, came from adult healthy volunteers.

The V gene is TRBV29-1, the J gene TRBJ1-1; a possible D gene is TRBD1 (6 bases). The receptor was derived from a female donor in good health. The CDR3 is CSVHERDILNTEAFF. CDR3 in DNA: TGCAGCGTCCACGAACGGGACATTTTGAACACTGAAGCTTTCTTT. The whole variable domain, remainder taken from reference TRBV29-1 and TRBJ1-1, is SAVISQKPSRDICQRGTSLTIQCQVDSQVTMMFWYRQQPGQSLTLIATANQGSEATYESGFVIDKFPISRPNLTFSTLTVSNMSPEDSSIYLCSVHERDILNTEAFFGQGTRLTVV.